Listed below are T cell receptor beta chains from one sample, sequenced in a study of blood T cells in healthy people across ages. A single record per CDR3 protein comes from TCRdb applying MiXCR to the 5' RACE reads. The sample consists of about 650,000 distinct CDR3 sequences, about a third of them appearing once. The sequencing sample was made of blood. These receptors were obtained from a woman older than 75 in good health. CDR3s include the opening cysteine and the closing phenylalanine or tryptophan. D genes are given only for firm matches. Clone size is stated in some rows and not others, as once, few, many or a class when expanded.

cdr3_aa cdr3_nt v_call d_call clone_size j_call
CASSFEGGFAYNGQFF TGTGCCAGCAGTTTTGAAGGGGGGTTTGCCTACAATGGGCAGTTCTTC TRBV27 NA NA TRBJ2-1
CASSQVPVAQFF TGTGCCAGCAGCCAAGTCCCGGTGGCGCAGTTCTTC TRBV3-1 NA many TRBJ2-1
CSAAGTASNQPQHF TGCAGTGCTGCTGGGACGGCTAGCAATCAGCCCCAGCATTTT TRBV20-1 NA NA TRBJ1-5
CSASQRSVTYGYTF TGCAGTGCTAGCCAACGGAGCGTTACCTATGGCTACACCTTC TRBV20-1 NA NA TRBJ1-2
CASSQKAGQETQYF TGCGCCAGCAGCCAAAAGGCAGGGCAAGAGACCCAGTACTTC TRBV4-1 NA NA TRBJ2-5
CASSQIRDSHTDTQYF TGTGCCAGCAGCCAAATTAGGGACAGTCACACAGATACGCAGTATTTT TRBV4-2 TRBD1 few TRBJ2-3
CASSGGGGSSSYNEQFF TGTGCCAGCAGTGGTGGCGGGGGGTCGAGCTCCTACAATGAGCAGTTCTTC TRBV2 TRBD2 NA TRBJ2-1
CASSSPIAGGRDIQYF TGTGCCAGCAGTTCCCCAATAGCGGGGGGGCGGGACATTCAGTACTTC TRBV28 TRBD2 NA TRBJ2-4
CSATTFQGPDTEAFF TGCAGTGCTACGACCTTCCAGGGACCCGACACTGAAGCTTTCTTT TRBV20-1 NA many TRBJ1-1
CAWSVMGGSNEQFF TGTGCCTGGAGTGTAATGGGGGGATCCAATGAGCAGTTCTTC TRBV30 NA NA TRBJ2-1
CASSTRQGGVNEKLFF TGTGCCAGCAGCACCCGACAGGGGGGAGTTAATGAAAAACTGTTTTTT TRBV7-9 TRBD1 many TRBJ1-4
CASSVGSDPYEQYF TGTGCCAGCAGCGTGGGTAGCGATCCCTACGAGCAGTACTTC TRBV9 NA NA TRBJ2-7
CASSRGGLDEQYF TGTGCCAGCAGCCGGGGGGGCCTGGACGAGCAGTACTTC TRBV6-5 TRBD2 NA TRBJ2-7
CATSTERTGNEKLFF TGTGCCACCAGCACCGAAAGGACCGGAAATGAAAAACTGTTTTTT TRBV15 NA NA TRBJ1-4
CASSEFTSGPRTQYF TGTGCCAGCAGTGAGTTCACTAGCGGGCCCAGGACCCAGTACTTC TRBV2 TRBD2 NA TRBJ2-5
CASSYSIEGGDTQYF TGTGCCAGCAGTTACTCCATAGAGGGCGGGGATACGCAGTATTTT TRBV6-5 NA NA TRBJ2-3
CEVMVGNTIYF TGTGAGGTCATGGTCGGAAACACCATATATTTT TRBV28 NA NA TRBJ1-3
CAWDARGRQPQHF TGTGCCTGGGATGCCAGGGGCCGTCAGCCCCAGCATTTT TRBV30 NA NA TRBJ1-5
CASSPGWIDTQYF TGTGCCAGCAGCCCTGGTTGGATCGATACGCAGTATTTT TRBV5-4 NA NA TRBJ2-3
CASSLVGQKRNTEAFF TGCGCCAGCAGCTTGGTGGGACAGAAGAGGAACACTGAAGCTTTCTTT TRBV5-1 TRBD1 NA TRBJ1-1
CASRRESSYNEQFF TGTGCCAGCAGACGAGAGAGCTCCTACAATGAGCAGTTCTTC TRBV7-2 NA many TRBJ2-1
CSARDWDSANSYEQYF TGCAGTGCTAGAGATTGGGATAGCGCGAACTCCTACGAGCAGTACTTC TRBV20-1 NA NA TRBJ2-7
CASSFGGGTGQGLHEQYF TGTGCCAGCAGTTTCGGTGGTGGCACGGGACAGGGGCTCCACGAGCAGTACTTC TRBV12-3/TRBV12-4 TRBD1 many TRBJ2-7
CSASRLAHYEQYF TGCAGTGCTTCCCGACTAGCGCACTACGAGCAGTACTTC TRBV20-1 TRBD2 NA TRBJ2-7
CASSLSQLLIPGEQFF TGCGCCAGCAGCTTGTCCCAGCTGCTTATCCCTGGTGAGCAGTTCTTC TRBV5-1 NA many TRBJ2-1
CASSQPLAVVETQYF TGTGCCAGCAGCCAGCCACTAGCGGTGGTGGAGACCCAGTACTTC TRBV7-8 TRBD2 many TRBJ2-5
CASSLGIPIEELTSEQFF TGTGCCAGCAGCTTAGGGATACCCATAGAGGAGCTTACGAGTGAGCAGTTCTTC TRBV11-3 NA many TRBJ2-1
CASSFRANSDNSPLHF TGTGCCAGCAGCTTTAGGGCCAATAGCGATAATTCACCCCTCCACTTT TRBV12-1 NA many TRBJ1-6
CASSLAKGVGTEAFF TGTGCCAGCAGCTTAGCGAAGGGGGTCGGCACTGAAGCTTTCTTT TRBV7-9 NA NA TRBJ1-1
CASSEQSGGNEQYF TGTGCCAGCAGTGAACAGAGCGGGGGGAACGAGCAGTACTTC TRBV6-5 TRBD2 NA TRBJ2-7
CASSQGSPRGLAGGNEQFF TGCGCCAGCAGCCAAGGCTCCCCACGGGGTCTAGCGGGGGGGAATGAGCAGTTCTTC TRBV4-3 TRBD2 many TRBJ2-1
CATSDFVDRVDTQYF TGTGCCACCAGTGATTTTGTAGACAGGGTGGATACGCAGTATTTT TRBV24-1 TRBD1 many TRBJ2-3
CASSPTGGNSPLHF TGTGCCAGCAGCCCGACAGGGGGCAATTCACCCCTCCACTTT TRBV7-3 TRBD1 many TRBJ1-6
CASSTVQGAEGAGSEKLFF TGTGCCAGCAGCACCGTACAGGGTGCGGAAGGGGCCGGGAGCGAAAAACTGTTTTTT TRBV21-1 NA many TRBJ1-4
CASSQTFRVTMNTEAFF TGTGCCAGCAGCCAAACTTTCAGGGTAACAATGAACACTGAAGCTTTCTTT TRBV7-9 NA NA TRBJ1-1
CATSITGTAFSNQPQHF TGTGCCACCAGCATCACCGGGACAGCCTTTAGCAATCAGCCCCAGCATTTT TRBV15 TRBD1 few TRBJ1-5
CASSPLFSGGSGELFF TGTGCCAGCAGCCCCCTATTTAGCGGGGGTTCCGGGGAGCTGTTTTTT TRBV7-3 TRBD2 NA TRBJ2-2
CASSLGWGGGKGYTF TGTGCCAGCAGCTTGGGGTGGGGAGGGGGCAAGGGCTACACCTTC TRBV7-2 TRBD1 few TRBJ1-2
CASSYLGEQYF TGTGCCAGCAGTTACCTAGGCGAGCAGTACTTC TRBV6-5 NA many TRBJ2-7
CATSRGDGGRFEQYF TGTGCCACCAGCAGAGGGGACGGCGGCCGATTCGAGCAGTACTTC TRBV15 NA many TRBJ2-7
CSVSQQGAAVTEAFF TGCAGCGTCTCCCAACAGGGGGCGGCAGTCACTGAAGCTTTCTTT TRBV29-1 TRBD1 NA TRBJ1-1
CASKSGSLGNQPQHF TGTGCCAGCAAATCAGGGAGTTTGGGCAATCAGCCCCAGCATTTT TRBV6-1 NA few TRBJ1-5
CASSPAGVPPYNEQYF TGCGCCAGCAGCCCGGCAGGCGTCCCGCCCTACAATGAGCAGTACTTC TRBV5-1 NA NA TRBJ2-5
CASSLGQGGNNEQFF TGTGCCAGCAGCTTGGGCCAGGGGGGAAACAATGAGCAGTTCTTC TRBV5-4 NA many TRBJ2-1
CASSRGDRGTDTQYF TGCGCCAGCAGCCGAGGGGACAGGGGCACAGATACGCAGTATTTT TRBV4-3 TRBD1 many TRBJ2-3
CSVEDPTGGSGYTF TGCAGCGTTGAAGATCCTACAGGGGGCTCTGGCTACACCTTC TRBV29-1 TRBD1 many TRBJ1-2
CANVTGGEAFF TGTGCCAACGTGACAGGGGGGGAAGCTTTCTTT TRBV11-3 TRBD1 NA TRBJ1-1
CASSVVQGGEQYF TGTGCCAGCAGCGTAGTTCAGGGCGGAGAGCAGTACTTC TRBV9 NA many TRBJ2-7
CASSRVTGVNYGYTF TGTGCCAGCAGTCGGGTTACAGGGGTCAACTATGGCTACACCTTC TRBV27 TRBD1 few TRBJ1-2
CASSVGGEQDF TGTGCCAGCAGTGTTGGCGGCGAGCAGGACTTC TRBV6-1 NA NA TRBJ2-7
CASSPSGSGAYNEQFF TGTGCCAGCAGCCCAAGTGGTAGCGGGGCCTACAATGAGCAGTTCTTC TRBV7-2 TRBD2 many TRBJ2-1
CASSPGGGQTTTQYF TGTGCCAGCAGCCCTGGGGGGGGCCAGACTACAACCCAGTACTTC TRBV5-6 NA many TRBJ2-5
CASSPVGTALADTQYF TGTGCCAGCAGCCCAGTGGGGACGGCTCTCGCAGATACGCAGTATTTT TRBV7-2 NA many TRBJ2-3